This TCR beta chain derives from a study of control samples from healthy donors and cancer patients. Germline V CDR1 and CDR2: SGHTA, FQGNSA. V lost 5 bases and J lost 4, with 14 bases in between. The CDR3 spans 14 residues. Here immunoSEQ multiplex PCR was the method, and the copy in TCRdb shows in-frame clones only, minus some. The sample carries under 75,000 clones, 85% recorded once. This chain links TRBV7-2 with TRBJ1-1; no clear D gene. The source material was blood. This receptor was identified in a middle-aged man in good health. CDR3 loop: CASSTSLSGTEAFF. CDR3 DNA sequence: TGTGCCAGCAGCACATCCTTATCGGGCACTGAAGCTTTCTTT.